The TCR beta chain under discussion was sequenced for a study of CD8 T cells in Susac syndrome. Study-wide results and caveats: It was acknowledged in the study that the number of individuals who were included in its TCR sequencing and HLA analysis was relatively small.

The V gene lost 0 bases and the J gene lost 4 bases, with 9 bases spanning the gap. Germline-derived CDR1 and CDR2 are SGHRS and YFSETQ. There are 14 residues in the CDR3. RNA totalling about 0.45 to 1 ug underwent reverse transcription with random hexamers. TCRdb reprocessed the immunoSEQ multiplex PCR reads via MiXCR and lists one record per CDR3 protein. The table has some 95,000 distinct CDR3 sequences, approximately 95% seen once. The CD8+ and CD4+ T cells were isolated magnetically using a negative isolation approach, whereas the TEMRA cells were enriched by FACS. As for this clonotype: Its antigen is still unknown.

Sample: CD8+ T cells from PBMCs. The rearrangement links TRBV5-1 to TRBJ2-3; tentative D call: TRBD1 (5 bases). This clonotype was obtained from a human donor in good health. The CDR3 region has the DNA TGCGCCAGCAGCTTGGCAGGGTCGGCAGATACGCAGTATTTT. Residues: CASSLAGSADTQYF. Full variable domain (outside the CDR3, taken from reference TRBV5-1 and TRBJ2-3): KAGVTQTPRYLIKTRGQQVTLSCSPISGHRSVSWYQQTPGQGLQFLFEYFSETQRNKGNFPGRFSGRQFSNSRSEMNVSTLELGDSALYLCASSLAGSADTQYFGPGTRLTVL.